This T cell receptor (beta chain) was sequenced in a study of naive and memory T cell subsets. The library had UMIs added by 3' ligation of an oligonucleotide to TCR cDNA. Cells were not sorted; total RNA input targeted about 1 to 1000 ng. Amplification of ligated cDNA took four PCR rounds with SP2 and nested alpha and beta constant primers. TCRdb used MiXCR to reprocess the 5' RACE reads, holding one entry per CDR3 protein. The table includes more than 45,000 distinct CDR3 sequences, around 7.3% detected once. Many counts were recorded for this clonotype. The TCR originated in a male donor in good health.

The CDR3 is CASSGPLRNQPQHF. CDR3 coding DNA: TGTGCCAGCAGTGGCCCCCTCCGTAATCAGCCCCAGCATTTT. The chain employs TRBV2 and TRBJ1-5; D ambiguous. The CDR3 contains 14 residues. Per the germline V gene, CDR1 is SNHLY and CDR2 is FYNNEI. V lost 4 bases and J 4 bases, leaving 11 bases between the germline ends.